Shown below are 27 T cell receptor beta chains from a single sample sequenced in a study of cytomegalovirus exposure and HLA in healthy donors. 13 Jbeta primers and 60 Vbeta primers were used for the PCR. Only in-frame clones appear in the TCRdb table, and some are missing; sequencing was by immunoSEQ multiplex PCR. Of about 100,000 clones in the sample, roughly four fifths were seen once. The sequenced sample was PBMCs. Every receptor here comes from a male donor in good health and CMV-seropositive.

This clone is medium-sized by share. V gene TRBV5-5 combines with J gene TRBJ2-3; 14 nucleotides agree with TRBD2. Unmatched junction bases numbered 10, after V lost 4 bases and J lost 6 bases. Looked up from germline, CDR1 is SGHKS and CDR2 is YYEKEE (reference sequence). The CDR3 contains 17 residues. The CDR3 DNA reads as TGTGCCAGCAGCAGCGGACTAGCGGGGGGTGGCTACGATACGCAGTATTTT. Translated: CASSSGLAGGGYDTQYF. Variable domain in full (rest from reference TRBV5-5 and TRBJ2-3): DAGVTQSPTHLIKTRGQQVTLRCSPISGHKSVSWYQQVLGQGPQFIFQYYEKEERGRGNFPDRFSARQFPNYSSELNVNALLLGDSALYLCASSSGLAGGGYDTQYFGPGTRLTVL.

The chain joins TRBV11-2 to TRBJ2-2; TRBD1 matches at 7 bases. The V segment lost 1 base and the J segment 6 bases; nucleotides outside the gene matches: 5. The length of the CDR3 is 15 residues. CDR1 and CDR2 from the germline V gene are SGHAT and FQNNGV. The CDR3 DNA is TGTGCCAGCAGCTTAGGAGGGACAGCACCCGGGGAGCTGTTTTTT. This sequence encodes CASSLGGTAPGELFF. Drawing the rest from reference TRBV11-2 and TRBJ2-2, the complete variable domain is EAGVAQSPRYKIIEKRQSVAFWCNPISGHATLYWYQQILGQGPKLLIQFQNNGVVDDSQLPKDRFSAERLKGVDSTLKIQPAKLEDSAVYLCASSLGGTAPGELFFGEGSRLTVL.

This clone was seen at least ten times. This rearrangement joins TRBV4-3 to TRBJ2-1; tentative D call: TRBD1 (7 bases). V was clipped by 0 bases and J by 6 bases, with 24 bases between them. The CDR3 has 19 amino acids. CDR1 LGHNA and CDR2 YSLEER come from the germline V gene. The CDR3: CASSQDGGGRPAPINEQFF. CDR3 bases: TGCGCCAGCAGCCAAGATGGAGGGGGCCGGCCCGCACCGATCAATGAGCAGTTCTTC.

The chain combines TRBV5-6 with TRBJ1-4; 10 bases align to TRBD1. The CDR3 runs 17 residues. The V gene end was trimmed by 4 bases and the J gene end by 1 base; junction bases not matched to a gene: 7. Germline loops: CDR1 SGHDT, CDR2 YYEEEE. DNA of the CDR3: TGTGCCAGCAGCCTATCGACAGGGGGCGTAACTAATGAAAAACTGTTTTTT. It codes for CASSLSTGGVTNEKLFF.

This sequence joins TRBV2 and TRBJ2-5; TRBD1 matches at 10 bases. Germline CDR1 reads SNHLY; CDR2 reads FYNNEI. After removal of 3 bases from V and 5 bases from J, the junction contained 6 bases not matched to a gene. This CDR3 is 15 amino acids long. CDR3 amino acids: CASSEGQGLRETQYF. In DNA, the CDR3 is TGTGCCAGCAGTGAGGGACAGGGGTTAAGGGAGACCCAGTACTTC. Variable domain in full (rest from reference TRBV2 and TRBJ2-5): EPEVTQTPSHQVTQMGQEVILRCVPISNHLYFYWYRQILGQKVEFLVSFYNNEISEKSEIFDDQFSVERPDGSNFTLKIRSTKLEDSAMYFCASSEGQGLRETQYFGPGTRLLVL.

The rearrangement links TRBV19 to TRBJ2-3, with 8 bases identical to TRBD2. CDR3 length equals 14 residues. V dropped 4 bases and J dropped 4; count of bases not matched to a gene: 4. CDR1 is LNHDA and CDR2 is SQIVND in the germline V gene (reference sequence). The CDR3 nucleotides read TGTGCCAGTAGTACCCCGGGACTAGCAGATACGCAGTATTTT. Its protein product is CASSTPGLADTQYF.

For the CDR3, the DNA is TGTGCCAGCAGCTTCCCGGGACTAGGGGCATACGAGCAGTACTTC. Its protein is CASSFPGLGAYEQYF. This chain joins TRBV7-2 and TRBJ2-7, with 8 bases fitting TRBD2. This CDR3 contains 15 residues. Trimming cost V 3 bases and J 4 bases; bases outside gene matches: 8. Germline V gene data show CDR1 as SGHTA and CDR2 as FQGNSA.

This chain links TRBV6-1 with TRBJ2-5, with 12 bases matching TRBD2. The better agreement between TRBJ2-7 and the DNA end casts doubt on the J call. The CDR3 spans 15 residues. Germline assignment: CDR1 MNHNS and CDR2 SASEGT. Here the CDR3 DNA reads TGTGCCAGCAACAAGCTAGCGGGGGGGGCGTACGAGCAGTACTTC. It is translated as CASNKLAGGAYEQYF.

This clone was seen a handful of times. CDR3 loop: CAWSARGREPTGELFF. In DNA, the CDR3 is TGTGCCTGGAGTGCCAGGGGGCGGGAGCCCACCGGGGAGCTGTTTTTT. This chain links TRBV30 with TRBJ2-2, with D possibly being TRBD1 (8 bases). Germline CDR1 reads GTSNPN; CDR2 reads SVGIG (reference sequence). Between the trimmed V and J ends, which lost 1 base and 4 bases, there was a span of 16 bases. This CDR3 region has 16 residues.

The rearrangement links TRBV5-1 to TRBJ2-2; TRBD2 is a possible D gene (6 bases). CDR3 length: 15 residues. V was pared by 2 bases and J by 0 bases, with 8 bases between. CDR1 is SGHRS and CDR2 is YFSETQ in the germline V gene. The CDR3 spells CASSLGTSNTGELFF. The CDR3 DNA reads as TGCGCCAGCAGCTTAGGGACTTCGAACACCGGGGAGCTGTTTTTT.

This sequence joins TRBV9 and TRBJ1-2; D is unclear. V was clipped by 6 bases and J by 7 bases, with 19 bases between them. The length of the CDR3 is 14 residues. Germline CDR1 SGDLS, CDR2 YYNGEE. The CDR3 DNA follows: TGTGCCAGCACCCCCGGGTCCCCCGAGTGTGGCTACACCTTC. This encodes CASTPGSPECGYTF.

This sequence joins TRBV29-1 and TRBJ2-5, with TRBD1 as a possible D gene (5 bases). Germline V lookup: CDR1 SQVTM, CDR2 ANQGSEA. The CDR3 extends over 12 amino acids. The ends were cut back, 4 bases at V and 5 bases at J, with 11 bases in the middle. In DNA, the CDR3 is TGCAGCGTTGGAACAGGCCGGGAGACCCAGTACTTC. The encoded protein is CSVGTGRETQYF.

This chain connects TRBV18 to TRBJ2-3; 8 bases match TRBD1. This CDR3 has 14 residues. V lost 6 bases and J lost 2; bases outside the gene matches: 4. Germline CDR1 KGHSH, CDR2 LQKENI. The CDR3 reads CASSPGQVTDTQYF. The CDR3 nucleotides read TGTGCCAGCTCTCCGGGACAGGTCACAGATACGCAGTATTTT.

The chain uses TRBV2 and TRBJ2-2, with D maybe TRBD2 (6 bases). The CDR3 is made up of 14 amino acids. V lost 7 bases and J 7 bases, leaving 16 bases between the germline ends. CDR1 and CDR2 from the germline V gene are SNHLY and FYNNEI. The CDR3 DNA reads TGTGCCAGCACTCCCGGCCGACTAGGCGGGGAGCTGTTTTTT. Translation: CASTPGRLGGELFF.

This clone was seen more than once but under ten times. This chain links TRBV10-2 with TRBJ1-6, with 7 bases matching TRBD1. This CDR3 contains 15 residues. Trimming cost V 3 bases and J 9 bases; bases outside gene matches: 8. The V gene's germline CDR1 is WSHSY and CDR2 SAAADI. CDR3 residues: CASSDRARGASPLHF. CDR3 bases: TGCGCCAGCAGTGACCGGGCCAGGGGGGCTTCACCCCTCCACTTT.

The gene calls are TRBV7-9 and TRBJ2-7; 8 nucleotides line up with TRBD1. Per germline, CDR1 SEHNR and CDR2 FQNEAQ (reference sequence). Germline trimming cut 1 base from V and 2 bases from J; bases unmatched to any gene: 4. This CDR3 region has 15 residues. The CDR3 here is CASSLGDRSPYEQYF. CDR3 coding DNA: TGTGCCAGCAGCTTAGGGGACAGGAGCCCCTACGAGCAGTACTTC.

J is TRBJ1-2 and V is TRBV30; D not certain. Trimming removed 2 bases from V and 4 bases from J, with 8 bases in between. The CDR3 is 12 residues long. Germline V gene data show CDR1 as GTSNPN and CDR2 as SVGIG (reference sequence). The CDR3 is CAWSPQRYGYTF. The CDR3 DNA reads TGTGCCTGGAGTCCTCAGCGCTATGGCTACACCTTC.

The chain recombines TRBV2 with TRBJ2-7; D is unresolved. The V end lost 5 bases, the J end lost 4 bases, and 9 bases lay between the germline ends. The germline V gene has CDR1 SNHLY and CDR2 FYNNEI. The CDR3 totals 12 residues. This CDR3 reads CASSPLVYEQYF. The CDR3 DNA follows: TGTGCCAGCAGTCCCTTAGTATACGAGCAGTACTTC. The complete variable domain, with remaining parts taken from reference TRBV2 and TRBJ2-7, reads EPEVTQTPSHQVTQMGQEVILRCVPISNHLYFYWYRQILGQKVEFLVSFYNNEISEKSEIFDDQFSVERPDGSNFTLKIRSTKLEDSAMYFCASSPLVYEQYFGPGTRLTVT.

The J gene is TRBJ2-5, the V gene TRBV4-3; TRBD1 is a possible D gene (6 bases). Looked up from germline, CDR1 is LGHNA and CDR2 is YSLEER. V lost 4 bases, J lost 2 bases, and 8 bases lay in between. CDR3 length: 13 residues. CDR3 in amino acids: CASSPTGQETQYF. The CDR3 DNA follows: TGCGCCAGCAGCCCGACAGGACAAGAGACCCAGTACTTC.

This rearrangement joins TRBV7-9 to TRBJ2-7, with D perhaps TRBD1 (6 bases). The CDR3 spans 13 residues. CDR1 is SEHNR, CDR2 FQNEAQ, per germline (reference sequence). Trimming removed 0 bases at V and 5 bases at J, with 8 bases between. The CDR3 sequence: CASSLAPGDEQYF. DNA for the CDR3: TGTGCCAGCAGCTTAGCGCCAGGGGACGAGCAGTACTTC. Full variable domain (missing parts from reference TRBV7-9 and TRBJ2-7): DTGVSQNPRHKITKRGQNVTFRCDPISEHNRLYWYRQTLGQGPEFLTYFQNEAQLEKSRLLSDRFSAERPKGSFSTLEIQRTEQGDSAMYLCASSLAPGDEQYFGPGTRLTVT.

The J gene is TRBJ1-2, the V gene TRBV6-1; tentatively, D is TRBD1 (6 bases). This CDR3 spans 14 amino acids. Deletions cut 3 bases from V and 6 bases from J, with 14 bases between. CDR1 is MNHNS and CDR2 is SASEGT in the germline V gene. This CDR3 is CASSDGGLSNGYTF. In DNA form, the CDR3 reads TGTGCCAGCAGTGACGGGGGGCTGTCAAATGGCTACACCTTC.

This clone was seen a handful of times. This chain links TRBV4-1 with TRBJ2-6, with a possible D match to TRBD2 (6 bases). Germline-derived CDR1 and CDR2 are MGHRA and YSYEKL. With 4 bases removed from V and 2 bases from J, the gap between germline ends came to 9 bases. The CDR3 has 15 amino acids. The CDR3 is CASSPSEAGANVLTF. CDR3 sequence (DNA): TGCGCCAGCAGCCCTAGCGAGGCTGGGGCCAACGTCCTGACTTTC.

J is TRBJ2-5 and V is TRBV5-1, with TRBD2 matching over 8 bases. Per germline, CDR1 SGHRS and CDR2 YFSETQ. J lost 1 base, V lost 1 base, and 3 bases had no gene match. The CDR3 totals 15 residues. CDR3 region: CASSLKRGPQETQYF. The DNA for the CDR3 is TGCGCCAGCAGCTTGAAGCGGGGGCCCCAAGAGACCCAGTACTTC.

The chain carries TRBV5-1 and TRBJ2-3, with D perhaps TRBD1 (6 bases). Germline assignment: CDR1 SGHRS and CDR2 YFSETQ. V shed 0 bases and J shed 0 bases, with 8 bases lying between them. The CDR3 runs 15 residues. CDR3 amino acids: CASSLDRASTDTQYF. The DNA for the CDR3 is TGCGCCAGCAGCTTGGACAGGGCTAGCACAGATACGCAGTATTTT.

This clone was detected a few times. The V gene is TRBV5-6, the J gene TRBJ2-5, with a possible D match to TRBD1 (6 bases). TRBJ2-7 matches the DNA end more closely, so the J call is doubtful. From germline, CDR1 is SGHDT and CDR2 YYEEEE. The length of the CDR3 is 13 residues. CDR3 DNA: TGTGCCAGCAGCTTGTTACAGGGCCACGAGCAGTACTTC. Amino acid sequence: CASSLLQGHEQYF.

V gene TRBV19 combines with J gene TRBJ2-1; possible D gene TRBD2, 6 bases. CDR1 is LNHDA and CDR2 is SQIVND in the germline V gene (reference sequence). V lost 4 bases to trimming and J lost 5 bases, with 9 bases between them. This CDR3 contains 13 residues. CDR3 sequence (DNA): TGTGCCAGTAGTAAGGGACTTAACAATGAGCAGTTCTTC. It codes for CASSKGLNNEQFF.

This clone was detected a few times. CDR3 bases: TGTGCCAGCAGCGTGTCCCTAGCGGGCACAGATACGCAGTATTTT. It is translated as CASSVSLAGTDTQYF. This rearrangement joins TRBV9 to TRBJ2-3; 7 bases match TRBD2. The CDR3 spans 15 residues. Germline CDR1 reads SGDLS; CDR2 reads YYNGEE. V shed 2 bases, J shed 1 base, and the junction held 4 bases outside the gene matches.